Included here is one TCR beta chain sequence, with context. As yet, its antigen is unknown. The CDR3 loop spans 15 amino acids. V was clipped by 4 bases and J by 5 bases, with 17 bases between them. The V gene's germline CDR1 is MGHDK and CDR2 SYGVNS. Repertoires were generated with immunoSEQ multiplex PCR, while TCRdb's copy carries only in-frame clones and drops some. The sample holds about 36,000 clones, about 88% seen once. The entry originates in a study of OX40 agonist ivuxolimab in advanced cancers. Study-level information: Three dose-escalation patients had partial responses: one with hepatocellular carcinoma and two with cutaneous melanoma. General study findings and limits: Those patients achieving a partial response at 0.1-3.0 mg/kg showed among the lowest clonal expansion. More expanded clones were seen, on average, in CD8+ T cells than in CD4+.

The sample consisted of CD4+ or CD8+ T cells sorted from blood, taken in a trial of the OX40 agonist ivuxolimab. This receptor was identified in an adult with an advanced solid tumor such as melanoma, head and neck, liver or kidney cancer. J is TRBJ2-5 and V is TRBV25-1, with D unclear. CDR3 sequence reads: CASSGASGPGETQYF. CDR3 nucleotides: TGTGCCAGCAGTGGTGCATCAGGACCTGGGGAGACCCAGTACTTC.